This TCR beta chain was sequenced for a study of CD8 T cells in Susac syndrome. General study results and limits: In its TCR sequencing and HLA analysis, the study acknowledged that the number of individuals was relatively small.

Notes on this clonotype: What it binds is unknown.

After extraction with the RNeasy kit, roughly 0.5 to 1 ug of the RNA was reverse transcribed using random hexamers. The authors amplified TCR beta CDR3 across 54 Vbeta and 13 Jbeta using immunoSEQ multiplex PCR. MiXCR, run by TCRdb on the immunoSEQ multiplex PCR reads, gives a single entry per CDR3 protein. The data show approximately 130,000 distinct CDR3 sequences, 94% seen once. The CDR3 totals 16 residues. CDR1 and CDR2 from the germline V gene are LNHNV and YYDKDF (reference sequence). After removal of 5 bases from V and 5 bases from J, the junction contained 13 bases not matched to a gene. Sequencing of TCR beta was carried out in blood CD8+ and CD4+ T cells. Purification of the CD8+ and CD4+ T cells relied on negative isolation, and TEMRA cells underwent FACS enrichment.

The rearrangement joins TRBV15 to TRBJ2-5, with TRBD2 matching 8 bases. The receptor's source is a human donor in good health. Material for sequencing was CD4+ T cells from PBMCs. Here the CDR3 reads CATSGSRGAGDETQYF. DNA for the CDR3: TGTGCCACCAGCGGGTCCCGTGGAGCGGGAGACGAGACCCAGTACTTC. The full variable domain, its missing parts supplied by reference TRBV15 and TRBJ2-5, is DAMVIQNPRYQVTQFGKPVTLSCSQTLNHNVMYWYQQKSSQAPKLLFHYYDKDFNNEADTPDNFQSRRPNTSFCFLDIRSPGLGDTAMYLCATSGSRGAGDETQYFGPGTRLLVL.